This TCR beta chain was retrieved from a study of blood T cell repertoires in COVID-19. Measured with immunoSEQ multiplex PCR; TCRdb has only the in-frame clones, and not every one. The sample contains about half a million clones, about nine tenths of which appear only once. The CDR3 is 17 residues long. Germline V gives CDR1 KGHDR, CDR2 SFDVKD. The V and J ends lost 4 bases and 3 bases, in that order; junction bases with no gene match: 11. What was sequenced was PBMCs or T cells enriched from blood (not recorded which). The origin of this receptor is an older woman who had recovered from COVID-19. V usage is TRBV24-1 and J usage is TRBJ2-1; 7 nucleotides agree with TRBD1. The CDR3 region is CATSESGTVPFYNEQFF. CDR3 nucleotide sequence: TGTGCCACCAGTGAGTCCGGGACAGTTCCCTTCTACAATGAGCAGTTCTTC.